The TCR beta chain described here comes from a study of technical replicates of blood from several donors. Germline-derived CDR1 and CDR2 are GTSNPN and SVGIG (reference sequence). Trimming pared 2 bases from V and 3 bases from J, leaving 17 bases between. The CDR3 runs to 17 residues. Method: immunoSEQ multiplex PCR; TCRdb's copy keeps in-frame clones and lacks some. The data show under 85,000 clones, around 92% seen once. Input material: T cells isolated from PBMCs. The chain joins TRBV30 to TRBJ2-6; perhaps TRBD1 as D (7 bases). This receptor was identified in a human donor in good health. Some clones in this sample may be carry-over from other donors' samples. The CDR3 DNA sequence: TGTGCCTGGAGTCGGTTTCAGGGGGACTTTGGGGCCAACGTCCTGACTTTC. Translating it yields CAWSRFQGDFGANVLTF.